This TCR beta chain was documented in a study of blood T cell repertoires in COVID-19. Here immunoSEQ multiplex PCR was the method, and the copy in TCRdb shows in-frame clones only, minus some. The sample has 150,000 to 200,000 clones, around three quarters seen once; the top ten hold roughly 17%. Trimming at V came to 2 bases and at J to 5 bases, leaving 13 bases not matched to a gene. CDR3 length: 18 residues. Germline assignment: CDR1 LNHDA and CDR2 SQIVND (reference sequence). The receptor was isolated from a woman between 45 and 65 years old with acute COVID-19. Sequencing was performed on PBMCs or T cells enriched from blood (not recorded which). This chain links TRBV19 with TRBJ1-5; TRBD1 matches at 9 bases. The CDR3 nucleotides are TGTGCCAGTAGTATATATCGGTCCGGGACAGGGATAGATCAGCCCCAGCATTTT. Protein: CASSIYRSGTGIDQPQHF.